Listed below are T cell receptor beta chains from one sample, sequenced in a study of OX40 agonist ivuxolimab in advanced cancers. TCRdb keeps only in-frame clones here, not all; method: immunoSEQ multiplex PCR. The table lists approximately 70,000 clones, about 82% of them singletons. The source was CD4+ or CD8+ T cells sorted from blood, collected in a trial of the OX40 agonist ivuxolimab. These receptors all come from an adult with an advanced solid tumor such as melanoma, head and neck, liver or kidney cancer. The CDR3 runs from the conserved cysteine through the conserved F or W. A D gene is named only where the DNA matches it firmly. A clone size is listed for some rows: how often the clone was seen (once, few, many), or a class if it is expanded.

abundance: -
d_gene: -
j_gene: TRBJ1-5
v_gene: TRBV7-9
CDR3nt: TGTGCCAGCGGATTTAGCAATCAGCCCCAGCATTTT
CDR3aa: CASGFSNQPQHF

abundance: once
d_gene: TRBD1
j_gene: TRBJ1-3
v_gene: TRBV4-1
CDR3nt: TGCGCCAGCAGCCAAGATGTTTCCGGGACAGTCCGAAACACCATATATTTT
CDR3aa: CASSQDVSGTVRNTIYF

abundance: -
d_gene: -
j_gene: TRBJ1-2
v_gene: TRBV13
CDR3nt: TGTGCCAGCAGCCCCGTTACCGTTGGCTACACCTTC
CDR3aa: CASSPVTVGYTF

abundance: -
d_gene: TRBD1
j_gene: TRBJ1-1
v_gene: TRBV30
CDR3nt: TGTGCCTGGAGTGAGACAGGGGGCATGAACACTGAAGCTTTCTTT
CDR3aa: CAWSETGGMNTEAFF

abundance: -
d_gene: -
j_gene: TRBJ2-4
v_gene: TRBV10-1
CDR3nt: TGCGCCAGCAGTGAGTCAGAGGTGGGAAACATTCAGTACTTC
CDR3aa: CASSESEVGNIQYF

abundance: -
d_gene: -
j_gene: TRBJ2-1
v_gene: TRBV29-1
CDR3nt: TGCAGCGTTGCGCAGGGAAACCAGTACAATGAGCAGTTCTTC
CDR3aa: CSVAQGNQYNEQFF

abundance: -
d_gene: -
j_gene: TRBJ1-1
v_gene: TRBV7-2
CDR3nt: TGTGCCAGCAGATTTTTACAGGGAGTGGGAACTGAAGCTTTCTTT
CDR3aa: CASRFLQGVGTEAFF

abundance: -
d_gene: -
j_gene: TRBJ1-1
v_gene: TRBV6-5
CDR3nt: TGTGCCAGCAGTTACTCGGGAGATGAAGCTTTCTTT
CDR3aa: CASSYSGDEAFF

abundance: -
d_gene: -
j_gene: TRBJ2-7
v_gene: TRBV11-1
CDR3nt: TGTGCCAGCAGCCCTCCGTCCGACAGTCATTACTCCTACGAGCAGTACTTC
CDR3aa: CASSPPSDSHYSYEQYF

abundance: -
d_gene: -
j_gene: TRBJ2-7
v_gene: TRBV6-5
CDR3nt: TGTGCCAGCAGTTACTTGGGTGGAACCTACGAGCAGTACTTC
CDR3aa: CASSYLGGTYEQYF

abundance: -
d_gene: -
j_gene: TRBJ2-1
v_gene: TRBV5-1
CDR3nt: TGCGCCAGCAGCTTGGCAGGGCCCCCGGATGAGCAGTTCTTC
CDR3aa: CASSLAGPPDEQFF

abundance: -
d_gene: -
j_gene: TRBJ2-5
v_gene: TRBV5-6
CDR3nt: TGTGCCAGCAGCATCTCGACAGAGCAAGAGACCCAGTACTTC
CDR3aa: CASSISTEQETQYF

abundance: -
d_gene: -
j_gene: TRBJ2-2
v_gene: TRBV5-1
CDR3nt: TGCGCCAGCAGCTTGCAGGCCGGGGAGCTGTTTTTT
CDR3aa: CASSLQAGELFF

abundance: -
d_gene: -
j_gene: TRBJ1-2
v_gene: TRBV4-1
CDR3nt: TGCGCCAGCAGCCAAGGCAGGGGAACAGGGAGTCCCTCTGGCTACACCTTC
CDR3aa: CASSQGRGTGSPSGYTF

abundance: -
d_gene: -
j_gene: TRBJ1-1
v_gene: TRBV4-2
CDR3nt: TGTGCCAGCAGCCAAGACACGGCCAACACTGAAGCTTTCTTT
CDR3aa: CASSQDTANTEAFF

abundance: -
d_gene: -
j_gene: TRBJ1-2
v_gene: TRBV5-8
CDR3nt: TGTGCCAGCAGCTTTCGGGTGGTTCCTAACTATGGCTACACCTTC
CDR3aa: CASSFRVVPNYGYTF

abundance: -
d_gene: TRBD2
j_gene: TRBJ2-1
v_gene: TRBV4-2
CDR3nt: TGTGCCAGCAGCCAAGCGTCCGGGGGGAACAATGAGCAGTTCTTC
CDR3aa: CASSQASGGNNEQFF

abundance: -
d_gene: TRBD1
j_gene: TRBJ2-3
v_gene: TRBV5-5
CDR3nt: TGTGCCAGCAGCCCCCAGGGGGCCAGCACAGATACGCAGTATTTT
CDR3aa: CASSPQGASTDTQYF

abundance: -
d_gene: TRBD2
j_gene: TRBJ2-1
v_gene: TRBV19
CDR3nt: TGTGCCAGTAGTATCCGGACTAGCGGGCACAATGAGCAGTTCTTC
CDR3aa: CASSIRTSGHNEQFF

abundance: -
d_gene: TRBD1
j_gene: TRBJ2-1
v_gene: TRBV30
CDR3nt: TGTGCCTGGAGTGATAACAGGGGGCGTTCGAGGGAGGAGCAGTTCTTC
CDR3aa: CAWSDNRGRSREEQFF

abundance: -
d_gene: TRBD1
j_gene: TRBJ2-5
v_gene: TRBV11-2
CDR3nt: TGTGCCAGCAGCCGAGGGGGCCAACAAGAGACCCAGTACTTC
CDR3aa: CASSRGGQQETQYF

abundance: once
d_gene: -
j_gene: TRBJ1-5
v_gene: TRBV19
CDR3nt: TGTGCCAGTAGTATAGGGATTCAGCCCCAGCATTTT
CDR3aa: CASSIGIQPQHF

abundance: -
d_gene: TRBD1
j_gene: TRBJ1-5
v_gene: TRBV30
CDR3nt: TGTGCCTGGAGCCAGGGGGATAGCAATCAGCCCCAGCATTTT
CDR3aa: CAWSQGDSNQPQHF

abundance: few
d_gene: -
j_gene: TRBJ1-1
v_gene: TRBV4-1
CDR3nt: TGCGCCAGCAGCCAAGGAGAGCGAGGAACACTGATCGGAGCTTTCTTT
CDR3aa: CASSQGERGTLIGAFF

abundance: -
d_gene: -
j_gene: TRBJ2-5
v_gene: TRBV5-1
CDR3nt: TGCGCCAGCAGCCCCGCCCCGGATTTAGAGACCCAGTACTTC
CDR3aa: CASSPAPDLETQYF

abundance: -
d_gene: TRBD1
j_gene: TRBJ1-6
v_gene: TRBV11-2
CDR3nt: TGTGCCAGCAGCTTAAGACAGGGAAATTCACCCCTCCACTTT
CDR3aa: CASSLRQGNSPLHF

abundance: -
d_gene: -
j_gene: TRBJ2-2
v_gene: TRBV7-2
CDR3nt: TGTGCCAGCAGCTTACACGTATTGAACACCGGGGAGCTGTTTTTT
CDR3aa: CASSLHVLNTGELFF

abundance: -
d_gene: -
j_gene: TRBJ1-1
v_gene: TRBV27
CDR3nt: TGTGCCAGCAGTTTAAGCGGGACACCCTTCGGCACTGAAGCTTTCTTT
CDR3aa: CASSLSGTPFGTEAFF

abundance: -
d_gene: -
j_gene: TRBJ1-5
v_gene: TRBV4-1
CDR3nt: TGCGCCAGCAGCGCCGATATAACGGGCAGGGCTTTGCAGCCCCAGCATTTT
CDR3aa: CASSADITGRALQPQHF

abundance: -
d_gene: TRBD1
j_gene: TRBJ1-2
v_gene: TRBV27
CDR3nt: TGTGCCAGCAGTTTATACCCTCCGCAGGGGGCAATATCAGATGGCTACACCTTC
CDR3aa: CASSLYPPQGAISDGYTF

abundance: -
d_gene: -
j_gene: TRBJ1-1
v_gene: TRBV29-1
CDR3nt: TGCAGCGTGGCGCGTGACACTGAAGCTTTCTTT
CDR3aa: CSVARDTEAFF